This TCR beta chain was observed in a study of spatial heterogeneity in lung cancer. Regarding the study as a whole: Tumor mutation count correlated with how many alpha and beta TCRs expanded intratumorally.

A word on this clonotype: The target antigen is unknown.

On each TCR cDNA molecule, a unique molecular identifier was present. One entry per CDR3 protein results from TCRdb running MiXCR on the 5' RACE reads. The table lists 7,500 to 10,000 distinct CDR3 sequences, approximately 49% of them singletons, with 25% to 30% in the top ten. Trimming cost V 2 bases and J 9 bases, with 17 bases left between them. Germline loops: CDR1 SGHVS, CDR2 FNYEAQ. The CDR3 extends over 15 amino acids. Time point meaning: sample taken at primary tumor resection. Sequences were derived from lung tumor tissue, sampled at surgery. The V call is TRBV7-6, the J call TRBJ2-1; no clear D. The TCR was taken from a female donor with early-stage non-small cell lung cancer. CDR3 in amino acids: CASSLTPGPNSEQFF. CDR3 nucleotides: TGTGCCAGCAGCTTAACCCCGGGCCCAAATAGTGAGCAGTTCTTC.